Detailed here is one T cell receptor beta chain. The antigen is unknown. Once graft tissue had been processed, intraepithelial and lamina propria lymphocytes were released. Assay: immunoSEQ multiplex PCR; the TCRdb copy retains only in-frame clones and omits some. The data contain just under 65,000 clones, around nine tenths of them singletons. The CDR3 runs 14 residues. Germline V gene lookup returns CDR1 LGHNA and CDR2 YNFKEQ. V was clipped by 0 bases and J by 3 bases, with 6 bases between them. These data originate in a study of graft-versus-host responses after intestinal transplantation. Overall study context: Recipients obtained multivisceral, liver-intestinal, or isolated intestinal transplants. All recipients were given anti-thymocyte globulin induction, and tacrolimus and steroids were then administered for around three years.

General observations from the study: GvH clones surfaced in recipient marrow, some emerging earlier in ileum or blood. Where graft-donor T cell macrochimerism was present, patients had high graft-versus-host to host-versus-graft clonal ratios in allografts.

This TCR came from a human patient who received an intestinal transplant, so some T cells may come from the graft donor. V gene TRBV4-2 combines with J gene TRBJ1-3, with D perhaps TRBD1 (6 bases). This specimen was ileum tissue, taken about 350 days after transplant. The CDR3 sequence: CASSQDRGGNTIYF. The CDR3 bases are TGTGCCAGCAGCCAAGACAGGGGTGGAAACACCATATATTTT.